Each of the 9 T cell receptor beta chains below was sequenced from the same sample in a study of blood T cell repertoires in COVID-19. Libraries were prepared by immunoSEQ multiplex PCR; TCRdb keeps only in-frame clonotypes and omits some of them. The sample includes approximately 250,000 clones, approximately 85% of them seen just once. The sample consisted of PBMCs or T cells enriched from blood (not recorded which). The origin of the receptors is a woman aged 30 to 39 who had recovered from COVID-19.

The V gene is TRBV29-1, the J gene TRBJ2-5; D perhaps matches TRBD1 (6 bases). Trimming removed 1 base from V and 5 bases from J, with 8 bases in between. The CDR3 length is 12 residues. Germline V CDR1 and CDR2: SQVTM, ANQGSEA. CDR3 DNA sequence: TGCAGCGTTGAAGTACAGGGTGAGACCCAGTACTTC. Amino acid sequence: CSVEVQGETQYF. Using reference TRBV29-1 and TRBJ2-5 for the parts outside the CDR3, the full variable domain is SAVISQKPSRDICQRGTSLTIQCQVDSQVTMMFWYRQQPGQSLTLIATANQGSEATYESGFVIDKFPISRPNLTFSTLTVSNMSPEDSSIYLCSVEVQGETQYFGPGTRLLVL.

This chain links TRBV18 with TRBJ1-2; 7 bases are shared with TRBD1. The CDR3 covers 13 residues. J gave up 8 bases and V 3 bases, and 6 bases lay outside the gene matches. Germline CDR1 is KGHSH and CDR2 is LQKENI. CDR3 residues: CASSPSTGRGYTF. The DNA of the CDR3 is TGTGCCAGCTCACCCTCGACAGGGCGCGGCTACACCTTC.

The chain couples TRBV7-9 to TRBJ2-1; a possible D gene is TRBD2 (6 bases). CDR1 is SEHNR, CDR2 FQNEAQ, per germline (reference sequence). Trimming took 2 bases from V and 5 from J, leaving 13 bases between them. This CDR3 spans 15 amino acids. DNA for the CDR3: TGTGCCAGCAGCTTAATCCGGGGGACGGACAATGAGCAGTTCTTC. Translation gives CASSLIRGTDNEQFF.

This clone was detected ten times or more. The CDR3 DNA sequence: TGTGCCAGCAGTTTATGGGCGAACACTGAAGCTTTCTTT. Amino acids: CASSLWANTEAFF. This sequence joins TRBV28 and TRBJ1-1, with D unclear. The V and J ends lost 0 bases and 1 base respectively, with 3 bases between them. Germline V CDR1 and CDR2: MDHEN, SYDVKM. The CDR3 is 13 amino acids.

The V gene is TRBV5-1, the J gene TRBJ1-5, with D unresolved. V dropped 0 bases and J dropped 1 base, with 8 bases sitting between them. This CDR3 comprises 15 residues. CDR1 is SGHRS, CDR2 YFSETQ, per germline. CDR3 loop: CASSLAPGSNQPQHF. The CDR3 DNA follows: TGCGCCAGCAGCTTGGCCCCAGGAAGCAATCAGCCCCAGCATTTT.

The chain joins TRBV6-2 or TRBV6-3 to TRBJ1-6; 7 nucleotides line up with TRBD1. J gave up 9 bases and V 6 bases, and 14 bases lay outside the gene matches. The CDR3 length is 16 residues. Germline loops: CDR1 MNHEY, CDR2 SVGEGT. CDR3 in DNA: TGTGCCAGCAGCCGAATGTCGGGACAGATGCCTTCACCCCTCCACTTT. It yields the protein CASSRMSGQMPSPLHF.

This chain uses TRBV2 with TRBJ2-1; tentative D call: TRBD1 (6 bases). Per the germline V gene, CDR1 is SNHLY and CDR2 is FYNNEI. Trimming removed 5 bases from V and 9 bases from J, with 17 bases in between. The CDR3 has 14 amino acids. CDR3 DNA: TGTGCCAGCAGTCGGATAAACAGGGTCGGTGAGCAGTTCTTC. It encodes CASSRINRVGEQFF.

The CDR3 is CASSFSGVNTEAFF. The CDR3 region has the DNA TGTGCCAGCAGCTTTTCCGGGGTGAACACTGAAGCTTTCTTT. The chain uses TRBV11-3 and TRBJ1-1, with D uncertain. The CDR3 has 14 residues. Deletions cut 3 bases from V and 0 bases from J, with 8 bases between. In germline, CDR1 is SGHNT, CDR2 YENEEA. Full variable domain (outside the CDR3, taken from reference TRBV11-3 and TRBJ1-1): EAGVVQSPRYKIIEKKQPVAFWCNPISGHNTLYWYLQNLGQGPELLIRYENEEAVDDSQLPKDRFSAERLKGVDSTLKIQPAELGDSAVYLCASSFSGVNTEAFFGQGTRLTVV.

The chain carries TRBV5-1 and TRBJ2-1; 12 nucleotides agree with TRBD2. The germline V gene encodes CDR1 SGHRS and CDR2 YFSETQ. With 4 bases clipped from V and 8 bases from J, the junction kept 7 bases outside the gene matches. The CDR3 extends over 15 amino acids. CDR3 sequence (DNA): TGCGCCAGCAGCCTGACTAGCGGGAGAATGGATGAGCAGTTCTTC. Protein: CASSLTSGRMDEQFF. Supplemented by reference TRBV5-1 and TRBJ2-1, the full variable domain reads KAGVTQTPRYLIKTRGQQVTLSCSPISGHRSVSWYQQTPGQGLQFLFEYFSETQRNKGNFPGRFSGRQFSNSRSEMNVSTLELGDSALYLCASSLTSGRMDEQFFGPGTRLTVL.